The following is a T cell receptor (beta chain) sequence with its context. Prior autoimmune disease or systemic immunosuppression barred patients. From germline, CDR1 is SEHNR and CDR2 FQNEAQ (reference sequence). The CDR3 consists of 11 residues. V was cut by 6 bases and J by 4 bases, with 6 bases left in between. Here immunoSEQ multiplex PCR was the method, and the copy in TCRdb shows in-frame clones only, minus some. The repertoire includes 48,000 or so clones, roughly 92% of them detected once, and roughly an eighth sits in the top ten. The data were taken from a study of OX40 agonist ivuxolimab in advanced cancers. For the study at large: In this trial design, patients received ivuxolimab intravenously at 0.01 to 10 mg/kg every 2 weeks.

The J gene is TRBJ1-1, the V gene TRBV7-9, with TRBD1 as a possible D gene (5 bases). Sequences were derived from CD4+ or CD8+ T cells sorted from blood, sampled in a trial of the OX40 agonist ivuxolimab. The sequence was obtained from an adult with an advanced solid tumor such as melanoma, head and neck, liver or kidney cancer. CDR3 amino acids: CASRGGTEAFF. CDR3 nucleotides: TGTGCCAGCAGGGGGGGCACTGAAGCTTTCTTT.